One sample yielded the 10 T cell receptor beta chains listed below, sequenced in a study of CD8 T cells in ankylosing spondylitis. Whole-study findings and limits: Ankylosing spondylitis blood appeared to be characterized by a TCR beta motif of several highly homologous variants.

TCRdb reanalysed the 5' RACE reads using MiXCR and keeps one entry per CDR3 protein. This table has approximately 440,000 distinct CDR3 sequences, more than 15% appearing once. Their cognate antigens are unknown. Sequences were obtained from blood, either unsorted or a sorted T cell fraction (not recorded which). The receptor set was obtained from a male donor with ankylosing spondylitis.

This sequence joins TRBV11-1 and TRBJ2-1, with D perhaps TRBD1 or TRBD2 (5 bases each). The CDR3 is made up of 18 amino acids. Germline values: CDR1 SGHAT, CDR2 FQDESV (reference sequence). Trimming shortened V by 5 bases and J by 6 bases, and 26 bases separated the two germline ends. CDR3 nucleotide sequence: TGTGCCAGCAGCCTAATCATGGTATGGACTCGAGGGGCCAATGAGCAGTTCTTC. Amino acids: CASSLIMVWTRGANEQFF.

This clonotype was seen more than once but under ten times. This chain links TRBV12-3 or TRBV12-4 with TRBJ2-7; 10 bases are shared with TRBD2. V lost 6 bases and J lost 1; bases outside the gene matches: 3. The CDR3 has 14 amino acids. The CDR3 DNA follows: TGTGCCAGCAGGGATAGCGGGAGGTCCTACGAGCAGTACTTC. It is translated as CASRDSGRSYEQYF.

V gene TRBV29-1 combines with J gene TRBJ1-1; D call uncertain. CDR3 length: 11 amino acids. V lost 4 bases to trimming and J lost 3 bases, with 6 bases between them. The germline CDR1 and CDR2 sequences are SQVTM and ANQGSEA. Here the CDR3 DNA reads TGCAGCGTTGCCGGGGACACTGAAGCTTTCTTT. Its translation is CSVAGDTEAFF.

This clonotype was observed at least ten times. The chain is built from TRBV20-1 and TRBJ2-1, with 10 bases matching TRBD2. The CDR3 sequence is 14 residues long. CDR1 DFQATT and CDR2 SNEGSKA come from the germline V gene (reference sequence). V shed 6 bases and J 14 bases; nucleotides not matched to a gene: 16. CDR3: CSAKSLAGEKREFF. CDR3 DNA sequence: TGCAGTGCCAAATCCCTAGCGGGGGAGAAGAGGGAGTTCTTC.

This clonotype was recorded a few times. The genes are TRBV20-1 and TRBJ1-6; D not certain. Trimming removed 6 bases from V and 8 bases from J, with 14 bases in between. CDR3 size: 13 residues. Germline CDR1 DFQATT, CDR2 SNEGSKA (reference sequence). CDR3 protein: CSAKEVGYSPLHF. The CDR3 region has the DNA TGCAGTGCCAAAGAGGTTGGATATTCACCCCTCCACTTT.

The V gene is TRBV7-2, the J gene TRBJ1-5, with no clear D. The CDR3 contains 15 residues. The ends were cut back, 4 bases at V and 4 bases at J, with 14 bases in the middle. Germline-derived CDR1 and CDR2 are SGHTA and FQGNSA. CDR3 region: CASSYTATGNQPQHF. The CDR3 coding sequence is TGTGCCAGCAGCTATACGGCGACGGGAAATCAGCCCCAGCATTTT.

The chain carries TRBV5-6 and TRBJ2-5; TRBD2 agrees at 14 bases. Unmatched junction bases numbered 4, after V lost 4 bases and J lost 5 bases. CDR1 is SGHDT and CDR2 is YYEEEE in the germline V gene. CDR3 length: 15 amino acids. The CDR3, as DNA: TGTGCCAGCAGCCGACTAGCGGGGGGGGCGGAGACCCAGTACTTC. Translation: CASSRLAGGAETQYF.

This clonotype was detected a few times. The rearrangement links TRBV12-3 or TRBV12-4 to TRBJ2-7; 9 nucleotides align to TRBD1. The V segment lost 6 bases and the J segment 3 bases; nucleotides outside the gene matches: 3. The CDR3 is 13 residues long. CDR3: CASRRDRVYEQYF. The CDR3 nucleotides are TGTGCCAGCAGGCGGGACAGGGTCTACGAGCAGTACTTC.

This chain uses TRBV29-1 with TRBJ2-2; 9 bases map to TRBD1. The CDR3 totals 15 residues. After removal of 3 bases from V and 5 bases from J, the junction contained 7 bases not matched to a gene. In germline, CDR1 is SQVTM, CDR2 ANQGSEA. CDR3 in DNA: TGCAGCGTTGATGCCGGGACAGGGATGACCGGGGAGCTGTTTTTT. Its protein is CSVDAGTGMTGELFF.

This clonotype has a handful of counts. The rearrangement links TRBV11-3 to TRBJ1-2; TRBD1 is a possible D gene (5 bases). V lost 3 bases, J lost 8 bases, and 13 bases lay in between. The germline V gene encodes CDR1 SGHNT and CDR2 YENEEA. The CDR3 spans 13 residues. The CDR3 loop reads CASSLKGSRGYTF. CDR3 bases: TGTGCCAGCAGCTTGAAGGGGTCGAGAGGCTACACCTTC.